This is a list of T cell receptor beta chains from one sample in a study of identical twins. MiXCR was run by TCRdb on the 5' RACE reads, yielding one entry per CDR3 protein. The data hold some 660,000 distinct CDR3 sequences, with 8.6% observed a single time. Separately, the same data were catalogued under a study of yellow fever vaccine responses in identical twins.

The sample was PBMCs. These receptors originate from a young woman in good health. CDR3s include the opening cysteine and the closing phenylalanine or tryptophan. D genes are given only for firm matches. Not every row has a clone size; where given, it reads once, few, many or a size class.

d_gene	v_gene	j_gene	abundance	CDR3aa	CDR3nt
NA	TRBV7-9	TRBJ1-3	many	CASSFNMDSGNTIYF	TGTGCCAGCAGCTTTAACATGGACTCTGGAAACACCATATATTTT
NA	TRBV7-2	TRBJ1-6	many	CASSFRSESSPLHF	TGTGCCAGCAGCTTTAGGAGTGAATCTTCACCCCTCCACTTT
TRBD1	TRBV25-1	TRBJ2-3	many	CASSEGQGASTDTQYF	TGTGCCAGCAGTGAAGGGCAGGGGGCTAGCACAGATACGCAGTATTTT
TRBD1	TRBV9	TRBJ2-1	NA	CASSVVGTGNLNEQFF	TGTGCCAGCAGCGTAGTTGGGACAGGGAATCTAAATGAGCAGTTCTTC
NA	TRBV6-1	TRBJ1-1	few	CASKVSGMGNTEAFF	TGTGCCAGCAAGGTTTCAGGGATGGGGAACACTGAAGCTTTCTTT
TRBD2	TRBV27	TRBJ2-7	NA	CASSLLAGGSYEQHF	TGTGCCAGCAGTTTGCTAGCGGGGGGATCCTACGAGCAGCACTTC
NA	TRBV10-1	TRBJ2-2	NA	CASSESANTGELFF	TGCGCCAGCAGTGAGTCGGCGAACACCGGGGAGCTGTTTTTT
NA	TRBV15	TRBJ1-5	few	CATSRELSGTVQPQHF	TGTGCCACCAGCAGAGAATTGTCAGGGACCGTTCAGCCCCAGCATTTT
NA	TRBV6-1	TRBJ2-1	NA	CASSERRLGNEQFF	TGTGCCAGCAGTGAAAGGCGACTTGGCAATGAGCAGTTCTTC
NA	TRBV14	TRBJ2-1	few	CASSQDRSPTPLYNEQFF	TGTGCCAGCAGCCAAGATCGAAGTCCGACTCCCCTCTACAATGAGCAGTTCTTC
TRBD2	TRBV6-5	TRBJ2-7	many	CASSYSAGGAGEQYF	TGTGCCAGCAGTTACTCGGCGGGAGGCGCTGGGGAGCAGTACTTC
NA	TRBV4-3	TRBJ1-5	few	CASSQGRGAQPQHF	TGCGCCAGCAGCCAAGGGCGAGGGGCGCAGCCCCAGCATTTT
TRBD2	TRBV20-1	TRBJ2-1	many	CSAKTSGTPNNEQFF	TGCAGTGCCAAGACTAGCGGTACTCCCAACAATGAGCAGTTCTTC
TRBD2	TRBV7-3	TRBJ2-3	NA	CASSQPGGAIDTQYF	TGTGCCAGCAGCCAACCCGGGGGGGCAATCGATACGCAGTATTTT
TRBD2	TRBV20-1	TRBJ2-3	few	CSAYGGALDTQYF	TGCAGTGCCTACGGGGGGGCGTTAGATACGCAGTATTTT
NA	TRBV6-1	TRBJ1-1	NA	CASLNTGNTEAFF	TGTGCCAGCTTAAACACCGGAAACACTGAAGCTTTCTTT
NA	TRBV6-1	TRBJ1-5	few	CASSQTGSNQPQHF	TGTGCCAGCAGTCAAACAGGGAGCAATCAGCCCCAGCATTTT
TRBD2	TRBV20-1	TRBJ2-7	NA	CSARDPGGAPYEQYF	TGCAGTGCTAGAGACCCGGGAGGGGCTCCCTACGAGCAGTACTTC
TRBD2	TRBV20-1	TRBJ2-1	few	CSARELAGGYNEQFF	TGCAGTGCTAGAGAGCTAGCGGGAGGCTACAATGAGCAGTTCTTC
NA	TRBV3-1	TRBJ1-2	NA	CASSLGTLTHYGYTF	TGTGCCAGCAGCCTCGGGACCTTAACCCACTATGGCTACACCTTC
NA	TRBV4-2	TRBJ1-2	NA	CASSQDMGGGGYTF	TGTGCCAGCAGCCAAGATATGGGGGGGGGTGGCTACACCTTC
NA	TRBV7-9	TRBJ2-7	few	CASSYIKAGQLYEQYF	TGTGCCAGCAGTTATATTAAGGCGGGACAGCTCTACGAGCAGTACTTC
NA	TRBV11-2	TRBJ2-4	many	CASSLSENIQYF	TGTGCCAGCAGCTTAAGCGAAAACATTCAGTACTTC
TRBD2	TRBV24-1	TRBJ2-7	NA	CATSDSRGGYEQYF	TGTGCCACCAGTGATTCCCGGGGAGGGTACGAGCAGTACTTC
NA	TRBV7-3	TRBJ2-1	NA	CASSPSGGKGYNEQFF	TGTGCCAGCAGCCCCAGTGGAGGGAAGGGTTACAATGAGCAGTTCTTC
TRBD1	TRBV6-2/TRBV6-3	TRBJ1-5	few	CASSPKGQGIFNQPQHF	TGTGCCAGCAGTCCCAAGGGACAGGGGATTTTCAATCAGCCCCAGCATTTT
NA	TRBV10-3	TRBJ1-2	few	CATKDDYGYTF	TGTGCCACCAAAGATGACTATGGCTACACCTTC
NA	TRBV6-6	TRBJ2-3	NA	CASMDSDTQYF	TGTGCCAGCATGGATTCAGATACGCAGTATTTT
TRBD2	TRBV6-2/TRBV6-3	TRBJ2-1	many	CASSSGLAGINEQFF	TGTGCCAGCAGTTCCGGACTAGCGGGAATCAATGAGCAGTTCTTC
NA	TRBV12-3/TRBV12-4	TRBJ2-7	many	CASTGGQAYEQYF	TGTGCCAGCACCGGGGGGCAGGCCTACGAGCAGTACTTC
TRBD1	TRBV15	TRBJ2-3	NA	CATSRGGRQGSDTQYF	TGTGCCACCAGCAGAGGTGGGCGACAGGGATCTGATACGCAGTATTTT
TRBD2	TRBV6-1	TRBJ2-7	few	CASRTGTRSNEQYF	TGTGCCAGCCGAACCGGGACTAGATCTAACGAGCAGTACTTC
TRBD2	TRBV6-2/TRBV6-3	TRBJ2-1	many	CASSRLAVSYNEQFF	TGTGCCAGCAGCAGACTAGCGGTGAGCTACAATGAGCAGTTCTTC
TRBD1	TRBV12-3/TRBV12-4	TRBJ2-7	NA	CASTLQGVKNEQYF	TGTGCCAGCACCTTGCAGGGGGTGAAGAACGAGCAGTACTTC
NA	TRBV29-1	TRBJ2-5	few	CSVEDMSSSEETQYF	TGCAGCGTTGAAGACATGAGCAGCAGTGAGGAGACCCAGTACTTC
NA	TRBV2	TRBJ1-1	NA	CASSEIVTGAFF	TGTGCCAGCAGTGAGATTGTCACGGGGGCTTTCTTT
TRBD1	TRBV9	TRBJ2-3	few	CASSVETGWDTQYF	TGTGCCAGCAGCGTAGAGACAGGGTGGGATACGCAGTATTTT
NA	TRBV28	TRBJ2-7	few	CASSSLPGGNEQYF	TGTGCCAGCAGTTCCCTCCCCGGCGGCAACGAGCAGTACTTC
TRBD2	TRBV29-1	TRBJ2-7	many	CSVVLLAGEQYF	TGCAGCGTTGTTTTGCTAGCGGGAGAGCAGTACTTC
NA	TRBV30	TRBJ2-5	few	CAWSVQLLAETQYF	TGTGCCTGGAGTGTACAGCTTCTGGCGGAGACCCAGTACTTC
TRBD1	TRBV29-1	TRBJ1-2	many	CSVETGGAGYTF	TGCAGCGTGGAAACAGGGGGCGCGGGCTACACCTTC
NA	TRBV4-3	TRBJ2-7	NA	CASSHEQYF	TGCGCCAGCAGCCACGAGCAGTACTTC
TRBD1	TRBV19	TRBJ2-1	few	CASLGRDRASNEQFF	TGTGCCAGTCTAGGCCGGGACAGGGCGAGCAATGAGCAGTTCTTC
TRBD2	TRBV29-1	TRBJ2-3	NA	CSVARGGPDTQYF	TGCAGCGTTGCGCGGGGGGGCCCAGATACGCAGTATTTT
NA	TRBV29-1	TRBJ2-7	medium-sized	CSVASAYEQYF	TGCAGCGTCGCTTCAGCTTACGAGCAGTACTTC
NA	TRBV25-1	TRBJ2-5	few	CASSSKTRTRWTQYF	TGTGCCAGCAGTAGCAAAACAAGGACAAGATGGACCCAGTACTTC
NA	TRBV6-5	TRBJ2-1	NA	CASTDASEQFF	TGTGCCAGCACCGACGCTAGTGAGCAGTTCTTC
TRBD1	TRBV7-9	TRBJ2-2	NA	CASSPRDRGTGELFF	TGTGCCAGCAGCCCCCGGGACAGGGGAACCGGGGAGCTGTTTTTT
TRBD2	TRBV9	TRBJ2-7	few	CASSRTSGSTYEQYF	TGTGCCAGCAGCCGGACTAGCGGGAGTACCTACGAGCAGTACTTC
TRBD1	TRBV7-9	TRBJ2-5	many	CASSSDRGSQTQYF	TGTGCCAGCAGCTCGGACAGGGGTAGTCAGACCCAGTACTTC